This T cell receptor beta chain was profiled in a study of regulatory T cells in long-lasting Graves disease. Study-wide findings and caveats: Persistent cases favored TRBV28, TRBJ1-2 and TRBJ2-5.

Building the TCR beta libraries relied on iRepertoire HTBI primers, and CDR3 regions underwent Arm-PCR. In TCRdb, the multiplex PCR reads were re-called with MiXCR into one record per CDR3 protein. The sample lists around 460,000 distinct CDR3 sequences, less than 25% seen once, with roughly 14% in the top ten. This CDR3 has 15 amino acids. Germline values: CDR1 MNHEY, CDR2 SVGAGI. A remark on this clonotype: Its matching antigen is unknown. With a much larger clone just one base away, this may be a read error.

Time point specified: persistent/refractory GD, antithyroid drugs over 5 years with positive TRAb. PBMC-derived RNA was used for the TCR library. The rearrangement uses TRBV6-5 and TRBJ1-5; TRBD1 might be the D (5 bases). The DNA end lines up better with TRBJ2-3; the J call may be wrong. This clonotype was sampled from a female donor with Graves disease. Source: peripheral blood mononuclear cells (PBMCs), taken when the disease was refractory, from a patient treated with antithyroid drugs. The CDR3 DNA is TGTGCCAGCAGTTTTCTTCAGGGCGCCCCTCAGCCCCAGTATTTT. Protein sequence: CASSFLQGAPQPQYF.